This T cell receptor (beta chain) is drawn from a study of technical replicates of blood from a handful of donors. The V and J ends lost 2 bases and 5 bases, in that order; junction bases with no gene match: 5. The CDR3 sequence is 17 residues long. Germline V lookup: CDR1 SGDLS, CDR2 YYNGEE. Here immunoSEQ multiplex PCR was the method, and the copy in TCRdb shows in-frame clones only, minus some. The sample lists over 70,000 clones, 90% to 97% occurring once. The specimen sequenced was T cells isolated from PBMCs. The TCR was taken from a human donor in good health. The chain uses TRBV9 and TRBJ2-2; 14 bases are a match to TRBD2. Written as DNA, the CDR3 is TGTGCCAGCAGCGTGGGACTAGCGGGGGCTGCGACCGGGGAGCTGTTTTTT. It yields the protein CASSVGLAGAATGELFF.